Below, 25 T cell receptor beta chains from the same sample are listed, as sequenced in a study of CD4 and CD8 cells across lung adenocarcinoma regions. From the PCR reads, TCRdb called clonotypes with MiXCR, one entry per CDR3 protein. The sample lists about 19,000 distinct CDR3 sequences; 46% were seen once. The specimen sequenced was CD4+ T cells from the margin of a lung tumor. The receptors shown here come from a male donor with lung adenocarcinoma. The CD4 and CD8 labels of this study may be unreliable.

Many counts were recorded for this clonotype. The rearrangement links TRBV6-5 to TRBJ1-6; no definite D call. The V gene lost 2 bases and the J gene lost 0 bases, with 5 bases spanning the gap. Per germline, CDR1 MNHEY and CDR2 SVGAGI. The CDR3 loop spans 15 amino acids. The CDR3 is CASSYESSYNSPLHF. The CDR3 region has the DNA TGTGCCAGCAGTTACGAGAGCTCCTATAATTCACCCCTCCACTTT.

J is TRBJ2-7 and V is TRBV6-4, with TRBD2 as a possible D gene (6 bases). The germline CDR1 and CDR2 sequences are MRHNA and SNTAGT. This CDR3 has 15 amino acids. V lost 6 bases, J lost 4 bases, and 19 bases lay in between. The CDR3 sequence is CASRLGLRNLYEQYF. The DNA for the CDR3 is TGTGCCAGCAGGCTGGGACTCCGAAACCTATACGAGCAGTACTTC.

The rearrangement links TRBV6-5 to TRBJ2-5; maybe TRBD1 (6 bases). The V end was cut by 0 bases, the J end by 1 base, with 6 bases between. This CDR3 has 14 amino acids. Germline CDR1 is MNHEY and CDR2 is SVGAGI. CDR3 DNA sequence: TGTGCCAGCAGTTACTCGGGGGCCCAAGAGACCCAGTACTTC. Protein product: CASSYSGAQETQYF.

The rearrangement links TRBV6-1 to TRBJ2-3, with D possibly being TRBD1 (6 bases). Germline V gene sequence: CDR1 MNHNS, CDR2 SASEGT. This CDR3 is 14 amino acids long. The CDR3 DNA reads TGTGCGGGCAGTGGGGGCAGATCCAAAGAGACGCAGTATTTT. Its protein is CAGSGGRSKETQYF.

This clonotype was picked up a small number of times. The CDR3 here is CASRLQSGIPGAQYF. CDR3 nucleotides: TGTGCCAGCAGACTCCAGTCCGGAATTCCCGGGGCGCAGTATTTT. V and J are TRBV6-5 and TRBJ2-2, with TRBD2 as a possible D gene (5 bases). Judging by the DNA end, TRBJ2-3 fits better; the J call may be wrong. This CDR3 spans 15 amino acids. Germline CDR1 is MNHEY and CDR2 is SVGAGI.

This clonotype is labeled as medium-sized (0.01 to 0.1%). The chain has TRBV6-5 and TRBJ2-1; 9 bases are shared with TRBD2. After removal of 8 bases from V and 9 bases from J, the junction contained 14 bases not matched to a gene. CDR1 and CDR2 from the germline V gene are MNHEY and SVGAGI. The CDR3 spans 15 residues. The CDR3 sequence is CASGSRGGRAGEQFF. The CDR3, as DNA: TGTGCCAGCGGGTCACGGGGCGGGAGGGCCGGTGAGCAGTTCTTC.

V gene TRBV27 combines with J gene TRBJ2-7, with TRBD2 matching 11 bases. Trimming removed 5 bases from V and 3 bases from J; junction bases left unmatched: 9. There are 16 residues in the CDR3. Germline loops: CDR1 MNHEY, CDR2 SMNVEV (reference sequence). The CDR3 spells CASSVTGTSGIYEQYF. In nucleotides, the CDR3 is TGTGCCAGCAGTGTCACCGGGACTAGCGGAATCTACGAGCAGTACTTC.

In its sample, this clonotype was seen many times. CDR3 sequence (DNA): TGTGCCAGCAGTGGAATTGGGGGCGCGGGATCTGGCTACACCTTC. Protein sequence: CASSGIGGAGSGYTF. The chain carries TRBV6-1 and TRBJ1-2; D possibly corresponds to TRBD1 (6 bases). The CDR3 extends over 15 amino acids. In germline, CDR1 is MNHNS, CDR2 SASEGT. The V and J ends lost 4 bases and 7 bases respectively, with 19 bases between them.

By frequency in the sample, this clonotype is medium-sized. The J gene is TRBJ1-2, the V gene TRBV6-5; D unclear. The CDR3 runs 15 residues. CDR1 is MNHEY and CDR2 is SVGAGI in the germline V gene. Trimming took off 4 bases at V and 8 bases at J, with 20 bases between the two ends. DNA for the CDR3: TGTGCCAGCAGTTTAAAGGGAGGGAGACTTCACGGCTACACCTTC. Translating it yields CASSLKGGRLHGYTF.

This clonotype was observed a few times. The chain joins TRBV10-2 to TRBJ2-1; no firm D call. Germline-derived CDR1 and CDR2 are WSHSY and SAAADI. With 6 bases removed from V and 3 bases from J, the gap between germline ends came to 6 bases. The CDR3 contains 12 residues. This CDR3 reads CASSSYYNEQFF. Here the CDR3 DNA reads TGCGCCAGCAGCTCTTACTACAATGAGCAGTTCTTC.

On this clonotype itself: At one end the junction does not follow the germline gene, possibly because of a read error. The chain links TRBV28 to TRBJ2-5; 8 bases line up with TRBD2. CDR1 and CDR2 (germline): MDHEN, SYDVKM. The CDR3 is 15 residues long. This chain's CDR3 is CASSLAGGAAEALSF. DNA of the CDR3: TGTGCCAGCAGTTTAGCGGGAGGCGCGGCCGAGGCCCTGTCTTTC.

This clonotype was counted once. CDR3 residues: CASSPGTDGRETQYF. DNA of the CDR3: TGTGCCAGCAGCCCTGGGACAGACGGGCGGGAGACCCAGTACTTC. The rearrangement joins TRBV11-3 to TRBJ2-5; TRBD1 matches 7 bases. In germline, CDR1 is SGHNT, CDR2 YENEEA. The CDR3 totals 15 residues. After removal of 5 bases from V and 5 bases from J, the junction contained 11 bases not matched to a gene. Complete variable domain (other parts from reference TRBV11-3 and TRBJ2-5): EAGVVQSPRYKIIEKKQPVAFWCNPISGHNTLYWYLQNLGQGPELLIRYENEEAVDDSQLPKDRFSAERLKGVDSTLKIQPAELGDSAVYLCASSPGTDGRETQYFGPGTRLLVL.

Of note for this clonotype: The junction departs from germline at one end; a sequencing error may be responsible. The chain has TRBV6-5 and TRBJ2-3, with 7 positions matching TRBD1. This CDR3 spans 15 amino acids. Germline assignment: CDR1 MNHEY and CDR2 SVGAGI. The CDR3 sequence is CASSSGQCATNTQYF. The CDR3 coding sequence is TGTGCCAGCAGTTCGGGACAGTGCGCCACAAATACTCAGTATTTC.

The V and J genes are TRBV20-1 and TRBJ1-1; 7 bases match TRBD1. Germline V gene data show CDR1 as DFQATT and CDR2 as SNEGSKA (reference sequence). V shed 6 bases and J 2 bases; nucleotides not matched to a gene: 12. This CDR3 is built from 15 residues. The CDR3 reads CSAQTRQGVNTEAFF. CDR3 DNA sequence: TGCAGTGCACAAACCAGGCAGGGGGTAAACACTGAAGCTTTCTTT.

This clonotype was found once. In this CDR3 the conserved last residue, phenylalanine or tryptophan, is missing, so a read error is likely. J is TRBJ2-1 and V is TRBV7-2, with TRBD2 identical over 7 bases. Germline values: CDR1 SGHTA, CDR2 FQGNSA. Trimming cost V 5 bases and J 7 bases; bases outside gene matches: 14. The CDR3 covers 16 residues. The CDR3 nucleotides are TGTGCCAGCAGCGGAAGACTAGCCCCTTCGGGAAATGAGCAGTTCTCC. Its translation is CASSGRLAPSGNEQFS.

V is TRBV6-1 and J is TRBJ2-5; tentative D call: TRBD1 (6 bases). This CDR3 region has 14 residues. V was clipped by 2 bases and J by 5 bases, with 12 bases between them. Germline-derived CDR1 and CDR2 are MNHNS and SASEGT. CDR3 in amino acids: CASSEYRVGETQYF. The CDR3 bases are TGTGCCAGCAGTGAATACAGGGTCGGGGAGACCCAGTACTTC.

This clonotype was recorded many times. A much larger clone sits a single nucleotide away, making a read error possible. CDR3 in amino acids: CASSYGLGSSYEQFF. CDR3 in DNA: TGTGCCAGCAGTTACGGACTCGGGAGCTCCTACGAGCAGTTCTTC. V usage is TRBV6-5 and J usage is TRBJ2-1, with a weak D call TRBD2 (6 bases). The V end was cut by 2 bases, the J end by 10 bases, with 18 bases between. This CDR3 is 15 amino acids long. Germline V gene lookup returns CDR1 MNHEY and CDR2 SVGAGI.

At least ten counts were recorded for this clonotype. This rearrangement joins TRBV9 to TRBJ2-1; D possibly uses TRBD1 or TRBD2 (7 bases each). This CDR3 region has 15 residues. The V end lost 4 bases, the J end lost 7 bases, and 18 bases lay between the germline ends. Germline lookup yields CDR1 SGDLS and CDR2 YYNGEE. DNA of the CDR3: TGTGCCAGCAGCCTTAGTGGGCAGGGGGGGAATGAGCAGTTCTTC. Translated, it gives CASSLSGQGGNEQFF.

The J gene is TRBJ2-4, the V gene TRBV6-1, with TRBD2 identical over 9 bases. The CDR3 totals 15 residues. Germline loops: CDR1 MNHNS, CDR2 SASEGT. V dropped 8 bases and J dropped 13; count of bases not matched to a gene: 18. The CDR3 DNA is TGTGCCAGCGGTGCGGGGGGGAGCGCTAAAGATACGCAGTACTTC. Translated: CASGAGGSAKDTQYF.

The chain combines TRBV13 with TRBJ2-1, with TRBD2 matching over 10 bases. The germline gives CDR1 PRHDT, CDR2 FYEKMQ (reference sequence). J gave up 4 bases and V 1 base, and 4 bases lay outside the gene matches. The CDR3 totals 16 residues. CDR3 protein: CASSLEASGGYNEQFF. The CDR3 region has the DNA TGTGCCAGCAGCTTAGAGGCTAGCGGGGGATACAATGAGCAGTTCTTC.

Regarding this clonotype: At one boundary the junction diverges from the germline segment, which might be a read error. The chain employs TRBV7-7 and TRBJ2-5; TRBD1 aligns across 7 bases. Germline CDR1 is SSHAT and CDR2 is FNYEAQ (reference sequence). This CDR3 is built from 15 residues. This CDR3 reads CASSLATGTQETQYF. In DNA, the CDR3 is TGTGCTAGCAGCTTAGCGACAGGGACGCAAGAGACCCAGTACTTC.

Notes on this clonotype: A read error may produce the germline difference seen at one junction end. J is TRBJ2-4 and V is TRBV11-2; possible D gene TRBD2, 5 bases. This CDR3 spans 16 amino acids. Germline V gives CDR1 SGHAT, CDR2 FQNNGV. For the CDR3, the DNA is TGTGCCAGCAGCCACGCGAGGGTGAGAGCCAAAGACATGCAGTACTTC. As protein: CASSHARVRAKDMQYF.

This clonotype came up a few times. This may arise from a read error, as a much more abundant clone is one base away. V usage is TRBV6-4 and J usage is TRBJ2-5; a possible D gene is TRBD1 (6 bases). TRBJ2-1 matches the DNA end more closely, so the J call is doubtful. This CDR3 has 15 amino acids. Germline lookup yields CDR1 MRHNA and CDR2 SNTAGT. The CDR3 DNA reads TGTGCCAGCAGTGACCCGACTGACAGGTCAGAGACCCAGTTCTTC. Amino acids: CASSDPTDRSETQFF.

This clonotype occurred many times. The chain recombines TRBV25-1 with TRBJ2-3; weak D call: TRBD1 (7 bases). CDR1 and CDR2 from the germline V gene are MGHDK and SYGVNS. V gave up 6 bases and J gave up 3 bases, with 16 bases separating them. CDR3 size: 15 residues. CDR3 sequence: CASRPEGARTDTQYF. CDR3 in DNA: TGTGCCAGCAGACCGGAGGGGGCACGAACAGATACGCAGTATTTT.

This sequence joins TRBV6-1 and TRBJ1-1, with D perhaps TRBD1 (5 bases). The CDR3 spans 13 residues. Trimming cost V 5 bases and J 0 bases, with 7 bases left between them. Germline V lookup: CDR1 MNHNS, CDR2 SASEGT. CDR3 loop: CASSRQLNTEAFF. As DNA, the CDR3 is TGTGCCAGCAGTAGACAGTTGAACACTGAAGCTTTCTTT.